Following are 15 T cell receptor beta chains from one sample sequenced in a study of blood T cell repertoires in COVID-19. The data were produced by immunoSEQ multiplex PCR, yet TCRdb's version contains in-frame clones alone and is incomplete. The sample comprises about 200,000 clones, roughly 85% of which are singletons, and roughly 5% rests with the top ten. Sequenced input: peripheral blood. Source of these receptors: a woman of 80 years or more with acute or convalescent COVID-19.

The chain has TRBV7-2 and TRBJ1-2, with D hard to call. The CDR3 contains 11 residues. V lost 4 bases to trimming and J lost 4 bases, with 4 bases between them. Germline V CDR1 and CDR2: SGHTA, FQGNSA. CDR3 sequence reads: CASSSFYGYTF. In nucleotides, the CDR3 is TGTGCCAGCAGCTCCTTCTATGGCTACACCTTC.

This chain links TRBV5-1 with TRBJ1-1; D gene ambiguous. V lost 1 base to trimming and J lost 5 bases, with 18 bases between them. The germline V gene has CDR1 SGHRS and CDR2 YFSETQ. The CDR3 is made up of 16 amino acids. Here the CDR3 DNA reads TGCGCCAGCAGCTTGATGGCTGCGGGTTGGGGTACTGAAGCTTTCTTT. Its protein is CASSLMAAGWGTEAFF.

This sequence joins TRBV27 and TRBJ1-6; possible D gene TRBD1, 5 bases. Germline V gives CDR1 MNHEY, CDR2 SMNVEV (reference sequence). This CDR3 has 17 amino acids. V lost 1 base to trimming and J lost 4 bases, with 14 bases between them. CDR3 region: CASSLLSGLTYNSPLHF. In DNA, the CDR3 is TGTGCCAGCAGTTTATTATCGGGACTGACTTATAATTCACCCCTCCACTTT.

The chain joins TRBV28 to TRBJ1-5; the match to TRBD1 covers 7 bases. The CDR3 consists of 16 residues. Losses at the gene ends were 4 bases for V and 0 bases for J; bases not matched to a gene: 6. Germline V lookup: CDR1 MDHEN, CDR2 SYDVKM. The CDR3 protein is CASSWDSINSNQPQHF. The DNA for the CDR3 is TGTGCCAGCAGTTGGGACAGTATTAATAGCAATCAGCCCCAGCATTTT.

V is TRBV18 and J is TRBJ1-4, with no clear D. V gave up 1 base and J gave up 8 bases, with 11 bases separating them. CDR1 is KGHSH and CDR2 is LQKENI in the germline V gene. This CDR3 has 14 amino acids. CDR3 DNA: TGTGCCAGCTCACCACGGCAGGTAGAGGAAAAACTGTTTTTT. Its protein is CASSPRQVEEKLFF.

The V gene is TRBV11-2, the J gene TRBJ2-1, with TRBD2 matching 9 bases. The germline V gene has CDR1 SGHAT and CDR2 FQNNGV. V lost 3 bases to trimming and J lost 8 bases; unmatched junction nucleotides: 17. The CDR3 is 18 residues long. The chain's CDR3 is CASSFYRRVAGESYEQFF. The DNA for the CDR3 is TGTGCCAGCAGCTTCTACCGAAGGGTAGCGGGAGAGTCGTATGAGCAGTTCTTC.

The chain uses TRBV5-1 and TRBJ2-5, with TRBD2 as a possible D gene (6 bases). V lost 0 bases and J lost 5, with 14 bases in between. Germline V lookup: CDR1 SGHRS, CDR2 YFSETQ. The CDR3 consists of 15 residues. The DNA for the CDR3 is TGCGCCAGCAGCTTGGGCGCCGGGAGCGGGGAGACCCAGTACTTC. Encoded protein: CASSLGAGSGETQYF. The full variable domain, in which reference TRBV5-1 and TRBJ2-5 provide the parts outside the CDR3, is KAGVTQTPRYLIKTRGQQVTLSCSPISGHRSVSWYQQTPGQGLQFLFEYFSETQRNKGNFPGRFSGRQFSNSRSEMNVSTLELGDSALYLCASSLGAGSGETQYFGPGTRLLVL.

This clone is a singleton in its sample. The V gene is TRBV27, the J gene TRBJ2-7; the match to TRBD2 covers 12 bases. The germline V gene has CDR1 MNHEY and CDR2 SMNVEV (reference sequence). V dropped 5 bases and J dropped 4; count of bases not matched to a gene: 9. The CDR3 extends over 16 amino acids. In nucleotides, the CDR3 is TGTGCCAGCAGTCGGCCGGGACTAGCGGGCAGTTACGAGCAGTACTTC. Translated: CASSRPGLAGSYEQYF.

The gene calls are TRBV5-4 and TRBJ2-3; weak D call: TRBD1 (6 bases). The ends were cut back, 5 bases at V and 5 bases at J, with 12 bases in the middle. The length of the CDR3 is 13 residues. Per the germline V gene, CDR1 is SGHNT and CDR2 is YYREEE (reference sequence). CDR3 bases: TGTGCCAGCAGGAGGACAGAACTAGATACGCAGTATTTT. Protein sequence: CASRRTELDTQYF.

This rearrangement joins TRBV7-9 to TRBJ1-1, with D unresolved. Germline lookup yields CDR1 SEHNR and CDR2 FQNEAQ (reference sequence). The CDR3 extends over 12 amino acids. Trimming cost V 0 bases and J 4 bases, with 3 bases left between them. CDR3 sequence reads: CASSLAGTEAFF. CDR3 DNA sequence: TGTGCCAGCAGCTTAGCCGGCACTGAAGCTTTCTTT.

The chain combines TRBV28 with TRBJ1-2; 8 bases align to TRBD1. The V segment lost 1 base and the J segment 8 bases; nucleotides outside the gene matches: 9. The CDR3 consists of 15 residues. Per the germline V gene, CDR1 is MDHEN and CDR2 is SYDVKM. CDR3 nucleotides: TGTGCCAGCAGTTTATTTTCGACAGGGGAAGAAGGCTACACCTTC. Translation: CASSLFSTGEEGYTF.

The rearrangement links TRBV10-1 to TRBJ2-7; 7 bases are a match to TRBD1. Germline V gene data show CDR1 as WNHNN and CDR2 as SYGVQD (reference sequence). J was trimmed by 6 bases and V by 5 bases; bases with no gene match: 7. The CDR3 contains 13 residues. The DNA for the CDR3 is TGCGCCAGCAGTCCCGACAGGGCGGGCGAGCAGTACTTC. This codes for CASSPDRAGEQYF.

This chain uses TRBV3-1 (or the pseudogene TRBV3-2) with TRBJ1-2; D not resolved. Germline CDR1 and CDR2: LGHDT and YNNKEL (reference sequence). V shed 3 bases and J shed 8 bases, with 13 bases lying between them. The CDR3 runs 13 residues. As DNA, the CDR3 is TGTGCCAGCAGCCAGAAGGGAGGGAACGGCTACACCTTC. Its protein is CASSQKGGNGYTF.

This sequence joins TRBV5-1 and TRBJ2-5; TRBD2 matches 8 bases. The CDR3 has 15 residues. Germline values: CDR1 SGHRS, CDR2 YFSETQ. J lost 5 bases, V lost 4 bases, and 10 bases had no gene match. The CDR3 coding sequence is TGCGCCAGCAGCCCTAATAGCGGGGCGTGGGAGACCCAGTACTTC. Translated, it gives CASSPNSGAWETQYF.

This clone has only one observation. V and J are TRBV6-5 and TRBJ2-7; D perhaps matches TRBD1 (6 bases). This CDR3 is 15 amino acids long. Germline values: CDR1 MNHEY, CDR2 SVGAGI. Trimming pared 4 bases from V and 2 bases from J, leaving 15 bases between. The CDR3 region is CASSFSFDRTYEQYF. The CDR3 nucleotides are TGTGCCAGCAGTTTCTCATTCGACAGGACCTACGAGCAGTACTTC.